This TCR beta chain is drawn from a study of T cells in Graves' hyperthyroidism and ophthalmopathy. Study-wide points: Ophthalmopathy was identified by the model a median about 6.4 months ahead of onset. Blood also held most thyroid clonotypes expanded beyond 0.001.

RNA transcripts served as the template for amplifying TCR beta CDR3 regions. With the HTBI primer set, the TCR CDR3 went through a first round of RT-PCR. TCRdb called the multiplex PCR reads again in MiXCR, with one record for every CDR3 protein. The sample records approximately 700,000 distinct CDR3 sequences, approximately 42% being singletons. Patients were excluded for uncontrolled infection, other autoimmune disease, pregnancy or lactation. About this clonotype itself: Antigen: not known.

Germline trimming cut 0 bases from V and 4 bases from J; bases unmatched to any gene: 10. Germline CDR1 reads MRHNA; CDR2 reads SNTAGT. This CDR3 has 17 amino acids. Material: peripheral blood or thyroid tissue (not recorded which). The receptor was isolated from an adult man with Graves' disease, either hyperthyroidism or ophthalmopathy (not recorded which). This chain links TRBV6-4 with TRBJ2-7; 9 nucleotides line up with TRBD2. The CDR3, as DNA: TGTGCCAGCAGTGACTCTAGCGGGAGAATCCAGCGATACGAGCAGTACTTC. Encoded protein: CASSDSSGRIQRYEQYF.